Following are 19 T cell receptor beta chains from one sample sequenced in a study of radiation and T cells in renal cell carcinoma. Indicated treatment: 15 Gy SBRT to primary tumor, nephrectomy 4 weeks later. The table came from immunoSEQ multiplex PCR; TCRdb's copy has only in-frame clones and leaves some out. The sample contains approximately 17,000 clones, roughly 45% of which appear only once. Here the sequenced sample was tumor tissue, taken from a patient whose treatment included radiotherapy and nephrectomy. These receptor sequences come from a woman aged 60-75 years with renal cell carcinoma.

This clone was observed a handful of times. The chain uses TRBV30 and TRBJ1-1; 7 positions agree with TRBD1. CDR3 size: 13 residues. Germline loops: CDR1 GTSNPN, CDR2 SVGIG (reference sequence). V shed 0 bases, J shed 5 bases, and the junction held 3 bases outside the gene matches. The CDR3 loop is CAWSVPGGTEAFF. The DNA of the CDR3 is TGTGCCTGGAGTGTACCAGGGGGGACTGAAGCTTTCTTT. Supplemented by reference TRBV30 and TRBJ1-1, the full variable domain reads SQTIHQWPATLVQPVGSPLSLECTVEGTSNPNLYWYRQAAGRGLQLLFYSVGIGQISSEVPQNLSASRPQDRQFILSSKKLLLSDSGFYLCAWSVPGGTEAFFGQGTRLTVV.

A note on this clone: At one boundary the junction diverges from the germline segment, which might be a read error. The chain carries TRBV5-4 and TRBJ2-5; 12 positions agree with TRBD2. The germline gives CDR1 SGHNT, CDR2 YYREEE (reference sequence). The CDR3 loop spans 15 amino acids. The CDR3 sequence: CASSQLAGGYETQYF. The CDR3 DNA is TGCGCCAGCAGCCAACTAGCGGGAGGTTATGAGACCCAGTACTTC.

V gene TRBV5-1 combines with J gene TRBJ2-3; possible D gene TRBD1, 6 bases. With 0 bases removed from V and 6 bases from J, the gap between germline ends came to 29 bases. The CDR3 spans 20 residues. The germline CDR1 and CDR2 sequences are SGHRS and YFSETQ. The CDR3 DNA sequence: TGCGCCAGCAGCTTGGCCCCCAGGGGTGAGAGGGTGGGACCTCGGGATACGCAGTATTTT. It is translated as CASSLAPRGERVGPRDTQYF.

This clone is labeled medium-sized (0.01 to 0.1%). CDR3 nucleotides: TGTGCCAGCTCACCTTTGGGCCGCCCAAGCTACGAGCAGTACTTC. The encoded protein is CASSPLGRPSYEQYF. V usage is TRBV18 and J usage is TRBJ2-7; D not certain. Germline lookup yields CDR1 KGHSH and CDR2 LQKENI. The V end lost 3 bases, the J end lost 3 bases, and 15 bases lay between the germline ends. This CDR3 is built from 15 residues. Complete variable domain (other parts from reference TRBV18 and TRBJ2-7): NAGVMQNPRHLVRRRGQEARLRCSPMKGHSHVYWYRQLPEEGLKFMVYLQKENIIDESGMPKERFSAEFPKEGPSILRIQQVVRGDSAAYFCASSPLGRPSYEQYFGPGTRLTVT.

With regard to this clone: The junction departs from germline at one end; a sequencing error may be responsible. V gene TRBV4-1 combines with J gene TRBJ1-2, with TRBD1 matching 9 bases. This CDR3 region has 14 residues. From germline, CDR1 is MGHRA and CDR2 YSYEKL. The CDR3 nucleotides are TGTGCCAGCAGTATACGGACAGGGGAGTATGGCTACACCTTC. Amino acid sequence: CASSIRTGEYGYTF.

The table lists this clone with a few counts. The V gene is TRBV19, the J gene TRBJ2-2; no clear D. The CDR3 consists of 12 residues. The V and J ends lost 10 bases and 1 base respectively, with 7 bases between them. From germline, CDR1 is LNHDA and CDR2 SQIVND (reference sequence). CDR3 region: CATKGNTGELFF. CDR3 in DNA: TGTGCCACCAAAGGGAACACCGGGGAGCTGTTTTTT.

The chain is built from TRBV19 and TRBJ2-3; 9 bases agree with TRBD1. The CDR3 has 14 amino acids. J was trimmed by 11 bases and V by 5 bases; bases with no gene match: 11. Germline V gene data show CDR1 as LNHDA and CDR2 as SQIVND (reference sequence). In DNA form, the CDR3 reads TGTGCCAGTAGTGGCTCCGGGACAGGGTTTGGGCAGTATTTT. It is translated as CASSGSGTGFGQYF.

The chain combines TRBV18 with TRBJ2-1, with TRBD1 matching 11 bases. The junction had 8 bases not matched to a gene; V was cut back by 3 bases and J by 7 bases. Germline V gene data show CDR1 as KGHSH and CDR2 as LQKENI. This CDR3 is 16 amino acids long. CDR3: CASSPSGQGVVNEQFF. The CDR3 DNA is TGTGCCAGCTCACCGTCGGGACAGGGGGTCGTTAATGAGCAGTTCTTC.

This clone has a count of ten or more. This same CDR3 is encoded by further DNA sequences in the sample. This sequence joins TRBV18 and TRBJ2-7; the D is unclear. Trimming took 3 bases from V and 0 from J, leaving 3 bases between them. Looked up from germline, CDR1 is KGHSH and CDR2 is LQKENI. The CDR3 runs to 12 residues. This CDR3 reads CASSPSSYEQYF. CDR3 DNA: TGTGCCAGCTCACCTAGCTCCTACGAGCAGTACTTC. The full variable domain, completed using reference TRBV18 and TRBJ2-7, is NAGVMQNPRHLVRRRGQEARLRCSPMKGHSHVYWYRQLPEEGLKFMVYLQKENIIDESGMPKERFSAEFPKEGPSILRIQQVVRGDSAAYFCASSPSSYEQYFGPGTRLTVT.

The chain is built from TRBV2 and TRBJ2-3, with 9 bases that match TRBD2. Germline V lookup: CDR1 SNHLY, CDR2 FYNNEI. V gave up 4 bases and J gave up 1 base; unmatched junction bases: 3. The length of the CDR3 is 15 residues. CDR3 coding DNA: TGTGCCAGCAGTGCGACTAGCGGACGCACAGATACGCAGTATTTT. Amino acids: CASSATSGRTDTQYF. Full variable domain (remainder filled in from reference TRBV2 and TRBJ2-3): EPEVTQTPSHQVTQMGQEVILRCVPISNHLYFYWYRQILGQKVEFLVSFYNNEISEKSEIFDDQFSVERPDGSNFTLKIRSTKLEDSAMYFCASSATSGRTDTQYFGPGTRLTVL.

This clone is medium-sized in the sample. The rearrangement joins TRBV29-1 to TRBJ2-7; possible D gene TRBD1, 6 bases. The CDR3 has 13 residues. Germline-derived CDR1 and CDR2 are SQVTM and ANQGSEA. The V and J ends lost 3 bases and 7 bases respectively, with 16 bases between them. CDR3 nucleotides: TGCAGCGTTGACCCGAGCAGGGGTGGAGAGCAGTACTTC. Amino acids: CSVDPSRGGEQYF.

The J gene is TRBJ1-1, the V gene TRBV9; the D gene is possibly TRBD1 (5 bases). The germline V gene encodes CDR1 SGDLS and CDR2 YYNGEE. The ends were cut back, 5 bases at V and 6 bases at J, with 11 bases in the middle. This CDR3 is 12 amino acids long. The CDR3 DNA reads as TGTGCCAGCAGTCCCCAGGGCGCTGAAGCTTTCTTT. Translating it yields CASSPQGAEAFF.

J is TRBJ1-1 and V is TRBV6-6, with D perhaps TRBD1 (5 bases). Trimming left V 4 bases short and J 2 bases short, with 11 bases between. In germline, CDR1 is MNHNY, CDR2 SVGAGI (reference sequence). The CDR3 totals 14 residues. CDR3: CASSSPWGNTEAFF. The CDR3 DNA is TGTGCCAGCAGTTCCCCATGGGGCAACACTGAAGCTTTCTTT.

Of note for this clone: At one end the junction does not follow the germline gene, possibly because of a read error. The chain links TRBV7-7 to TRBJ2-7; 7 positions agree with TRBD1. The CDR3 is 16 residues long. Germline-derived CDR1 and CDR2 are SSHAT and FNYEAQ (reference sequence). For the CDR3, the DNA is TGTGCTAGCAGCTTCGCCCTGACAGGGACGGTTTACGAGCAGTACTTC. Protein product: CASSFALTGTVYEQYF.

The J gene is TRBJ2-7, the V gene TRBV6-1; 13 bases are shared with TRBD2. Trimming removed 6 bases from V and 2 bases from J; junction bases left unmatched: 4. The CDR3 runs to 15 residues. Germline CDR1 and CDR2: MNHNS and SASEGT. The CDR3, as DNA: TGTGCCAGCAGCCGACTAGCGGGGGGACCCTACGAGCAGTACTTC. Translating it yields CASSRLAGGPYEQYF.

This sequence joins TRBV5-1 and TRBJ2-7, with TRBD2 matching over 14 bases. The CDR3 is 17 amino acids. The trim removed 0 bases at V and 6 bases at J, leaving 8 bases unmatched. CDR1 and CDR2 from the germline V gene are SGHRS and YFSETQ. In DNA form, the CDR3 reads TGCGCCAGCAGCTTGGGCGGGACTAGCGGGGGACCTGGCGAGCAGTACTTC. As protein: CASSLGGTSGGPGEQYF.

This clone has only a few counts. The chain uses TRBV9 and TRBJ2-6, with 8 bases that match TRBD2. This CDR3 contains 14 residues. Trimming took 4 bases from V and 7 from J; bases not matched to a gene: 4. Germline CDR1 SGDLS, CDR2 YYNGEE. Here the CDR3 DNA reads TGTGCCAGCAGCCCCAGCGGGAGAGCCAACGTCCTGACTTTC. It yields the protein CASSPSGRANVLTF.

The J gene is TRBJ1-1, the V gene TRBV6-6; D is possibly TRBD1 (6 bases). Germline CDR1 is MNHNY and CDR2 is SVGAGI (reference sequence). The V gene lost 6 bases and the J gene lost 0 bases, with 11 bases spanning the gap. The CDR3 is 14 amino acids. CDR3 region: CASSLRQVNTEAFF. CDR3 sequence (DNA): TGTGCCAGCAGCCTGAGACAGGTGAACACTGAAGCTTTCTTT.

The V gene is TRBV28, the J gene TRBJ2-2; 7 bases agree with TRBD2. V lost 2 bases to trimming and J lost 2 bases; unmatched junction nucleotides: 2. CDR1 is MDHEN and CDR2 is SYDVKM in the germline V gene. The CDR3 extends over 15 amino acids. CDR3 sequence: CASSLGAGNTGELFF. In nucleotides, the CDR3 is TGTGCCAGCAGTTTAGGAGCGGGAAACACCGGGGAGCTGTTTTTT.